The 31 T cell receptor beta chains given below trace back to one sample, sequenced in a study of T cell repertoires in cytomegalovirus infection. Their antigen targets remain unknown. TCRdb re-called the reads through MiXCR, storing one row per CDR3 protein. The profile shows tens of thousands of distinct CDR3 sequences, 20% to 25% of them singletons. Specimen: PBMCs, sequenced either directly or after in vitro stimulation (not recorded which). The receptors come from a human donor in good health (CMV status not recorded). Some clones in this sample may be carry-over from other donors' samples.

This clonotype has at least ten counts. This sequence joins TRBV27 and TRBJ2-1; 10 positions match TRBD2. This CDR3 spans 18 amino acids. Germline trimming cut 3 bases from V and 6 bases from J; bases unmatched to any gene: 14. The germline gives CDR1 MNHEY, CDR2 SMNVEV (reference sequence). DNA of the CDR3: TGTGCCAGCAGTTTTTTAGCGGGAGGCCGAGACAGTCGCAATGAGCAGTTCTTC. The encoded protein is CASSFLAGGRDSRNEQFF.

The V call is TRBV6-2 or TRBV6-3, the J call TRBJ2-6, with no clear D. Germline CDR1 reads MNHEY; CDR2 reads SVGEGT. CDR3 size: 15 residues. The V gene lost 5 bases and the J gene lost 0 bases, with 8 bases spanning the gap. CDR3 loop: CASSPPDSGANVLTF. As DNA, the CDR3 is TGTGCCAGCAGTCCCCCTGACTCTGGGGCCAACGTCCTGACTTTC.

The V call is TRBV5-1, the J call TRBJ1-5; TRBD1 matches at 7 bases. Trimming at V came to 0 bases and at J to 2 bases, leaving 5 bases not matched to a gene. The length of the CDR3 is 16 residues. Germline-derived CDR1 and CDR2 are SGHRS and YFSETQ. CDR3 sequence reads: CASSLGEGAGNQPQHF. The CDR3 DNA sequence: TGCGCCAGCAGCTTGGGGGAGGGGGCCGGCAATCAGCCCCAGCATTTT.

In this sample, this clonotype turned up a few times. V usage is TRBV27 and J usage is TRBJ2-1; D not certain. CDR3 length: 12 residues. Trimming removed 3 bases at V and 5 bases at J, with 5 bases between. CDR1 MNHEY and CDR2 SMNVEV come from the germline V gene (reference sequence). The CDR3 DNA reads TGTGCCAGCAGTTTTTCGCACAATGAGCAGTTCTTC. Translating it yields CASSFSHNEQFF.

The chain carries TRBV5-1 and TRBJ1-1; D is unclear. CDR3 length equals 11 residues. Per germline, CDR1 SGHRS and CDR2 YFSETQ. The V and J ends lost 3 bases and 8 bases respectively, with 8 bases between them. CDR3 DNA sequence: TGCGCCAGCAGCTACGAACGGGAAGCTTTCTTT. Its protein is CASSYEREAFF.

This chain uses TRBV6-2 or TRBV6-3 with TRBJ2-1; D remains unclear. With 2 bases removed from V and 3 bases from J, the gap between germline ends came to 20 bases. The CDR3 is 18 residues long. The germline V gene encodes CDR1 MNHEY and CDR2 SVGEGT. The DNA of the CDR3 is TGTGCCAGCAGTTACGCCCTGGGCTTCCATAAGGTCTACAATGAGCAGTTCTTC. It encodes CASSYALGFHKVYNEQFF.

For the CDR3, the DNA is TGTGCCAGCAGTGAAAGGGGCTTCTATGGCTACACCTTC. The encoded protein is CASSERGFYGYTF. The rearrangement joins TRBV2 to TRBJ1-2; maybe TRBD1 (5 bases). Trimming stripped 2 bases from V and 4 bases from J, with 8 bases between. CDR1 is SNHLY and CDR2 is FYNNEI in the germline V gene. The CDR3 extends over 13 amino acids.

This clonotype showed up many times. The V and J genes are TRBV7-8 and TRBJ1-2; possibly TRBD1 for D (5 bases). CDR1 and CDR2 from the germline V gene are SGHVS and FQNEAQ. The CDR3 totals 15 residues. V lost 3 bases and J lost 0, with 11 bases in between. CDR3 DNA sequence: TGTGCCAGCAGCTTCCAAGAGACAGCTAACTATGGCTACACCTTC. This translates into CASSFQETANYGYTF.

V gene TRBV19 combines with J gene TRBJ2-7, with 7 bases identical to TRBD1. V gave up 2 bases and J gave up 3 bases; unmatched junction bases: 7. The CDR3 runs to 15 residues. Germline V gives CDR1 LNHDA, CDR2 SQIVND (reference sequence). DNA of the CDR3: TGTGCCAGTAGTATAAACACAGGGGCCCACTACGAGCAGTACTTC. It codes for CASSINTGAHYEQYF.

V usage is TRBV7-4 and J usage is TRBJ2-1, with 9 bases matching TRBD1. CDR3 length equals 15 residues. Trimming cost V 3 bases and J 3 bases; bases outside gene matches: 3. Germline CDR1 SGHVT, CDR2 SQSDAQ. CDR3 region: CASSFLGQGYNEQFF. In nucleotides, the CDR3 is TGTGCCAGCAGCTTTCTGGGACAGGGCTACAATGAGCAGTTCTTC.

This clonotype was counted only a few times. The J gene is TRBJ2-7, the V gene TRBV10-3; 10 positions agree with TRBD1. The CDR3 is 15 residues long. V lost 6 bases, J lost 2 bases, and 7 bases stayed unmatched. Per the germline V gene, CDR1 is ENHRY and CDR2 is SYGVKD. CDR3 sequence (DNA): TGTGCCATCAGGGGGGGACAGGGGACCACCTACGAGCAGTACTTC. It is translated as CAIRGGQGTTYEQYF.

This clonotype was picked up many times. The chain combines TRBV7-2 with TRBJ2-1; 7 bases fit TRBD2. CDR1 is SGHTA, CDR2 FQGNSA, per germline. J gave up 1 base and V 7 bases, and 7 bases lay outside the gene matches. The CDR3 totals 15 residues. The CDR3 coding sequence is TGTGCCAGCACCGGAAGCGGGAATTCCTACAATGAGCAGTTCTTC. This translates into CASTGSGNSYNEQFF.

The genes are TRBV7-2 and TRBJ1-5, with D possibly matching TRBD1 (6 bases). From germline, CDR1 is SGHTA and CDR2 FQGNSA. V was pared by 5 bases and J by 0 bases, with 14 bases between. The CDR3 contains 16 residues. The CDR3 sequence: CASSKTGSYSNQPQHF. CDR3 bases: TGTGCCAGCAGCAAAACAGGGTCTTATAGCAATCAGCCCCAGCATTTT.

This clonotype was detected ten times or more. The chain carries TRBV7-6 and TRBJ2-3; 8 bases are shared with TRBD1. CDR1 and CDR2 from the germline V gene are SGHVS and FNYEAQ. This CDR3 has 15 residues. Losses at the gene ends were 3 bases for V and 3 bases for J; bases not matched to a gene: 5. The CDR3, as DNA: TGTGCCAGCAGCTTTCGACAGGGGATAACAGATACGCAGTATTTT. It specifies CASSFRQGITDTQYF.

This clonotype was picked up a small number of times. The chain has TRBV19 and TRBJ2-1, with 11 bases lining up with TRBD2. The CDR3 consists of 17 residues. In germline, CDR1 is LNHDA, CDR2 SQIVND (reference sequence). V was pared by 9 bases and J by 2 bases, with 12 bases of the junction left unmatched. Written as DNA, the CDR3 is TGTGCCAGCGAATCTACGGTAGCGGGAGGGACCTACAATGAGCAGTTCTTC. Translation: CASESTVAGGTYNEQFF.

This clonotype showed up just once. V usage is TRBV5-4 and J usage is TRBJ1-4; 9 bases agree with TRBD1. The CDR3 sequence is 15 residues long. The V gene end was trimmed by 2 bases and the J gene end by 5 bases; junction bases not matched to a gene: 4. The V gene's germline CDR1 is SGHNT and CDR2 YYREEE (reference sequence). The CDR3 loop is CASSLRTGGNEKLFF. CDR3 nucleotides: TGTGCCAGCAGCTTACGAACAGGGGGCAATGAAAAACTGTTTTTT.

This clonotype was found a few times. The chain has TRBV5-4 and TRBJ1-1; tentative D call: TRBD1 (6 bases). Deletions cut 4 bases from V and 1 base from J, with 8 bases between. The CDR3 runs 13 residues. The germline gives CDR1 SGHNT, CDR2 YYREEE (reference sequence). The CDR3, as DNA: TGTGCCAGCAGCACGACAGGGAACACTGAAGCTTTCTTT. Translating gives CASSTTGNTEAFF.

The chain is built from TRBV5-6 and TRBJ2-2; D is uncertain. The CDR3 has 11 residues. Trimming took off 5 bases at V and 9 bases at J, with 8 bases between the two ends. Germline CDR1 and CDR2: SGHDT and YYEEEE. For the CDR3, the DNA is TGTGCCAGCAGTCGGAGCTGGGAGCTGTTTTTT. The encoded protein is CASSRSWELFF. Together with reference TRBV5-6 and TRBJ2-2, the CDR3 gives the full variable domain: DAGVTQSPTHLIKTRGQQVTLRCSPKSGHDTVSWYQQALGQGPQFIFQYYEEEERQRGNFPDRFSGHQFPNYSSELNVNALLLGDSALYLCASSRSWELFFGEGSRLTVL.

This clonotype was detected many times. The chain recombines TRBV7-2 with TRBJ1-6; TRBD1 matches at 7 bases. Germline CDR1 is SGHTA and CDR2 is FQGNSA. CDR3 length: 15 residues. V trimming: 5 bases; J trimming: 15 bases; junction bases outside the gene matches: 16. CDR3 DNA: TGTGCCAGCAGCACGCGGGACAGCTTGAGGAGGGACCTCCACTTT. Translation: CASSTRDSLRRDLHF.

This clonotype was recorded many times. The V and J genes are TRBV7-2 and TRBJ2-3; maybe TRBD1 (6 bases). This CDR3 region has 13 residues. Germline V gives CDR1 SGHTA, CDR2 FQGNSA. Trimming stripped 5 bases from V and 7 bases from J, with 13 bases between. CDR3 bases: TGTGCCAGCAGCACCCGACAGGTCAATACGCAGTATTTT. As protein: CASSTRQVNTQYF. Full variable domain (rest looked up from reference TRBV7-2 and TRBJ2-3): GAGVSQSPSNKVTEKGKDVELRCDPISGHTALYWYRQSLGQGLEFLIYFQGNSAPDKSGLPSDRFSAERTGGSVSTLTIQRTQQEDSAVYLCASSTRQVNTQYFGPGTRLTVL.

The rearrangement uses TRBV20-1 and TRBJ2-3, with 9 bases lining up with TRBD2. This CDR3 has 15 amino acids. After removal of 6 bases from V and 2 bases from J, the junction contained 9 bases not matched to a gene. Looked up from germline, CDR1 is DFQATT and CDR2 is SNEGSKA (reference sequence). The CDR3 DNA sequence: TGCAGTGCAATGTGGACTAGCGAGCCCACAGATACGCAGTATTTT. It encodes CSAMWTSEPTDTQYF.

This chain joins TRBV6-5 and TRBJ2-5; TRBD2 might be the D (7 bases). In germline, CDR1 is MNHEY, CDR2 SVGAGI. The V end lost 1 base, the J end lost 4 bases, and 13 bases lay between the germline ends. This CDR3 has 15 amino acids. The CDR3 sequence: CASSYFGGRVETQYF. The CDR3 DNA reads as TGTGCCAGCAGTTACTTCGGGGGGCGCGTAGAGACCCAGTACTTC.

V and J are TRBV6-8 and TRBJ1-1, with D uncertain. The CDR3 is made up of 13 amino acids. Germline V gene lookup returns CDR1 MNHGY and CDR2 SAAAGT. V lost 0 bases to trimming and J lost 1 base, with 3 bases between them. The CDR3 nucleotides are TGTGCCAGCAGTTACTCGAAGAACACTGAAGCTTTCTTT. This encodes CASSYSKNTEAFF.

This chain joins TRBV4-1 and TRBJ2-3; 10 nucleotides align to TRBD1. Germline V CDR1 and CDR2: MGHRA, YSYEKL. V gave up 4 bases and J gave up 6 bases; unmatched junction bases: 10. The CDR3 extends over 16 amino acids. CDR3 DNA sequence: TGCGCCAGCAGCCCTAATGTCGGGACAGGGGCCGATACGCAGTATTTT. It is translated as CASSPNVGTGADTQYF.

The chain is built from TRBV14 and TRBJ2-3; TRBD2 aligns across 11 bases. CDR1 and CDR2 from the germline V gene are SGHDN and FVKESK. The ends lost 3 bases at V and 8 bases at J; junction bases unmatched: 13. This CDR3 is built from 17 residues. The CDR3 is CASSQRLLAGDLATQYF. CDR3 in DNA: TGTGCCAGCAGCCAGAGATTACTAGCGGGAGATCTCGCTACGCAGTATTTT.

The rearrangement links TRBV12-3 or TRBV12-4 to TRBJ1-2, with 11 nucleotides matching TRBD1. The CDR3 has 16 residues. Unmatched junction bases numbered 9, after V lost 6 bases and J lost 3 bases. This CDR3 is CASSFPPGQGDYGYTF. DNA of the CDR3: TGTGCCAGCAGCTTTCCTCCGGGACAGGGGGACTATGGCTACACCTTC.

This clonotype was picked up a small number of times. The CDR3 nucleotides read TGTGCCAGCAGTGCCCCGTCTTCGACGCCTTTATCCAATGAGCAGTTCTTC. Translating it yields CASSAPSSTPLSNEQFF. The genes are TRBV6-1 and TRBJ2-1; no firm D call. Germline V gene lookup returns CDR1 MNHNS and CDR2 SASEGT. The CDR3 spans 17 residues. Trimming took off 4 bases at V and 6 bases at J, with 22 bases between the two ends.

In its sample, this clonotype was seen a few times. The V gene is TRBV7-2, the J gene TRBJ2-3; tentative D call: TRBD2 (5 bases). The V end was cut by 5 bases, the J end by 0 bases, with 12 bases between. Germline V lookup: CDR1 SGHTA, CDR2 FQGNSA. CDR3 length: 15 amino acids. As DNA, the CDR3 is TGTGCCAGCAGCCAAGGACTCTTTAGCACAGATACGCAGTATTTT. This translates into CASSQGLFSTDTQYF.

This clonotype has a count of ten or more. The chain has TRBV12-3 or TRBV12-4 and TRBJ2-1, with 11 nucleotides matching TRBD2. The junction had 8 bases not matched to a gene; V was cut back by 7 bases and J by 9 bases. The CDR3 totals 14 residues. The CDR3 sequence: CASTLTSGTVEQFF. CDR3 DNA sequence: TGTGCCAGCACCTTGACTAGCGGGACGGTTGAGCAGTTCTTC.

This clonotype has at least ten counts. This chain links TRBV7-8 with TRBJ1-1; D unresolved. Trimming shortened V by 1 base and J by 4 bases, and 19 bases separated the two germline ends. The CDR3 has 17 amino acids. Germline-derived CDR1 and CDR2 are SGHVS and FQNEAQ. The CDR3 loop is CASSLGLRRAVGTEAFF. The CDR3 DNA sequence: TGTGCCAGCAGCTTAGGGCTGAGGCGTGCGGTTGGCACTGAAGCTTTCTTT.

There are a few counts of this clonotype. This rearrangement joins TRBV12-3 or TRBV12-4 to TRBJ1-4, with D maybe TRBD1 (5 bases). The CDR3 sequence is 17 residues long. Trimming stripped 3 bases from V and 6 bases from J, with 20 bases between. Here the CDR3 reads CASSFDRWGTRDEKLFF. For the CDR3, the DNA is TGTGCCAGCAGTTTCGACCGGTGGGGCACTAGGGATGAAAAACTGTTTTTT.